One sample yielded the 20 T cell receptor beta chains listed below, sequenced in a study of T-cell memory formation after mild COVID-19. TCRdb used MiXCR to reprocess the 5' RACE reads, holding one entry per CDR3 protein. The profile shows hundreds of thousands of distinct CDR3 sequences, about a sixth of them singletons. What was sequenced was PBMCs or a T cell subset sorted from them (not recorded which). The receptors shown here come from an adult woman who had mild COVID-19 (a few samples of this study predate the infection). Cell type and time point are not known.

The chain uses TRBV20-1 and TRBJ2-3; a possible D gene is TRBD1 (5 bases). V shed 5 bases and J shed 3 bases, with 12 bases lying between them. Germline V gene lookup returns CDR1 DFQATT and CDR2 SNEGSKA (reference sequence). The CDR3 is made up of 13 amino acids. CDR3 region: CSAGRTRTDTQYF. CDR3 bases: TGCAGTGCTGGTAGGACAAGAACAGATACGCAGTATTTT.

This clonotype has only a few counts. The chain couples TRBV12-3 or TRBV12-4 to TRBJ2-3; tentatively, D is TRBD2 (7 bases). The V end was cut by 5 bases, the J end by 0 bases, with 15 bases between. This CDR3 is 16 amino acids long. Written as DNA, the CDR3 is TGTGCCAGCAGTCAGGGAGGGGGACGTAGCACAGATACGCAGTATTTT. Translated, it gives CASSQGGGRSTDTQYF.

This clonotype was seen more than once but under ten times. V usage is TRBV20-1 and J usage is TRBJ1-1; D gene ambiguous. Trimming left V 0 bases short and J 10 bases short, with 15 bases between. Germline assignment: CDR1 DFQATT and CDR2 SNEGSKA (reference sequence). There are 13 residues in the CDR3. The CDR3, as DNA: TGCAGTGCTAGAGATCTTAGGTTGGAAGGAGCTTTCTTT. Protein sequence: CSARDLRLEGAFF.

This sequence joins TRBV6-5 and TRBJ1-2, with TRBD1 matching over 8 bases. This CDR3 contains 16 residues. J lost 3 bases, V lost 2 bases, and 8 bases had no gene match. Germline V lookup: CDR1 MNHEY, CDR2 SVGAGI. The CDR3 DNA sequence: TGTGCCAGCAGTTACCGAAACAGGGGGGATGACTATGGCTACACCTTC. It yields the protein CASSYRNRGDDYGYTF.

This clonotype was counted between two and nine times. The germline gene is not matched at one end of the junction; a read error may be the cause. V is TRBV11-2 and J is TRBJ2-4; a weak D match, TRBD2 (6 bases). The CDR3 length is 13 residues. CDR1 is SGHAT and CDR2 is FQNNGV in the germline V gene. The CDR3 DNA reads as TGTGCCAGCAGCTTCGCCCTAATCGGGACTTCCGACTTC. Encoded protein: CASSFALIGTSDF.

V is TRBV12-3 or TRBV12-4 and J is TRBJ2-7, with D possibly matching TRBD1 (5 bases). Trimming left V 3 bases short and J 0 bases short, with 12 bases between. CDR3 size: 15 residues. CDR3 in amino acids: CASSFRQGSSYEQYF. The CDR3, as DNA: TGTGCCAGCAGTTTCCGGCAGGGAAGCTCCTACGAGCAGTACTTC.

This clonotype was observed a few times. The chain employs TRBV29-1 and TRBJ2-1, with 7 bases that match TRBD2. V lost 7 bases, J lost 9 bases, and 12 bases stayed unmatched. The CDR3 has 13 residues. Germline V gene sequence: CDR1 SQVTM, CDR2 ANQGSEA. CDR3 amino acids: CSALGGVRAEQFF. CDR3 nucleotides: TGCAGCGCTCTGGGGGGGGTTAGGGCTGAGCAGTTCTTC.

This clonotype was found many times. The rearrangement joins TRBV14 to TRBJ2-5, with D tentatively TRBD1 (5 bases). Trimming removed 3 bases at V and 5 bases at J, with 16 bases between. The CDR3 sequence is 15 residues long. Germline CDR1 SGHDN, CDR2 FVKESK. CDR3 sequence (DNA): TGTGCCAGCAGCCACTTAGGACCTTGGGGCGAGACCCAGTACTTC. This gives the protein CASSHLGPWGETQYF.

The chain links TRBV7-9 to TRBJ1-2, with TRBD1 matching over 7 bases. The CDR3 contains 15 residues. Germline CDR1 is SEHNR and CDR2 is FQNEAQ (reference sequence). The V segment lost 3 bases and the J segment 6 bases; nucleotides outside the gene matches: 10. CDR3 protein: CASSFGDRADNGYTF. CDR3 DNA: TGTGCCAGCAGCTTTGGTGACAGGGCCGACAATGGCTACACCTTC.

V and J are TRBV20-1 and TRBJ1-1; TRBD1 matches at 7 bases. J gave up 5 bases and V 1 base, and 10 bases lay outside the gene matches. Germline-derived CDR1 and CDR2 are DFQATT and SNEGSKA (reference sequence). This CDR3 has 15 residues. The CDR3 spells CSARGPTGYDTEAFF. The CDR3 nucleotides read TGCAGTGCTAGAGGCCCGACAGGGTACGATACTGAAGCTTTCTTT.

There are many counts of this clonotype. V and J are TRBV27 and TRBJ2-7, with D perhaps TRBD1 or TRBD2 (5 bases each). Germline CDR1 is MNHEY and CDR2 is SMNVEV (reference sequence). This CDR3 comprises 14 residues. The germline V and J ends were trimmed by 3 bases and 5 bases, with 14 bases remaining between them. CDR3 loop: CASSFGASVNEQYF. CDR3 coding DNA: TGTGCCAGCAGTTTCGGGGCTTCGGTCAACGAGCAGTACTTC.

This clonotype was detected a few times. V usage is TRBV18 and J usage is TRBJ2-7; D might be TRBD2 (6 bases). The CDR3 covers 16 residues. V lost 3 bases and J 3 bases, leaving 18 bases between the germline ends. CDR1 and CDR2 from the germline V gene are KGHSH and LQKENI. The CDR3 coding sequence is TGTGCCAGCTCACCGGAAGTTTCGGGACTCGGCTACGAGCAGTACTTC. Amino acid sequence: CASSPEVSGLGYEQYF.

In its sample, this clonotype was seen a few times. This sequence joins TRBV5-5 and TRBJ1-4; no clear D gene. The germline V gene has CDR1 SGHKS and CDR2 YYEKEE (reference sequence). V lost 2 bases and J lost 0, with 17 bases in between. This CDR3 spans 18 amino acids. As DNA, the CDR3 is TGTGCCAGCAGCTTAGGAGGACGAAGGCGAGCAACTAATGAAAAACTGTTTTTT. Its translation is CASSLGGRRRATNEKLFF.

V and J are TRBV29-1 and TRBJ2-1; tentatively, D is TRBD2 (5 bases). Germline CDR1 SQVTM, CDR2 ANQGSEA. V dropped 4 bases and J dropped 6 bases, with 19 bases sitting between them. The CDR3 sequence is 15 residues long. CDR3 nucleotide sequence: TGCAGCGTTGCGGGCCTAGCCCTTACAACCAATGAGCAGTTCTTC. It specifies CSVAGLALTTNEQFF.

This rearrangement joins TRBV7-9 to TRBJ2-1; D uncertain. Trimming took off 4 bases at V and 3 bases at J, with 7 bases between the two ends. CDR1 SEHNR and CDR2 FQNEAQ come from the germline V gene (reference sequence). The CDR3 extends over 13 amino acids. CDR3 coding DNA: TGTGCCAGCAGCTCGGCAAACTACAATGAGCAGTTCTTC. Amino acid sequence: CASSSANYNEQFF. Full variable domain (outside the CDR3, taken from reference TRBV7-9 and TRBJ2-1): DTGVSQNPRHKITKRGQNVTFRCDPISEHNRLYWYRQTLGQGPEFLTYFQNEAQLEKSRLLSDRFSAERPKGSFSTLEIQRTEQGDSAMYLCASSSANYNEQFFGPGTRLTVL.

V and J are TRBV9 and TRBJ1-1; 7 positions match TRBD1. V lost 0 bases and J lost 5; bases outside the gene matches: 13. The CDR3 is 17 amino acids. Germline CDR1 is SGDLS and CDR2 is YYNGEE. CDR3 protein: CASSVGQGPGKGTEAFF. CDR3 in DNA: TGTGCCAGCAGCGTAGGACAGGGTCCCGGGAAGGGGACTGAAGCTTTCTTT.

As DNA, the CDR3 is TGCGCCAGCAGCCAGGGCCGGATGACTGCAGATACGCAGTATTTT. Protein product: CASSQGRMTADTQYF. This chain uses TRBV4-3 with TRBJ2-3; unclear D gene. Germline CDR1 reads LGHNA; CDR2 reads YSLEER. The CDR3 length is 15 residues. V was clipped by 3 bases and J by 4 bases, with 14 bases between them.

This clonotype was counted only a few times. This rearrangement joins TRBV9 to TRBJ1-3; D is undetermined. V dropped 4 bases and J dropped 4 bases, with 12 bases sitting between them. Germline loops: CDR1 SGDLS, CDR2 YYNGEE. The CDR3 has 14 residues. The CDR3 sequence is CASSLQADGNTIYF. Written as DNA, the CDR3 is TGTGCCAGCAGCCTCCAGGCCGACGGAAACACCATATATTTT.

This clonotype was observed a few times. The chain carries TRBV12-3 or TRBV12-4 and TRBJ2-2; D possibly corresponds to TRBD1 (6 bases). Trimming took off 6 bases at V and 6 bases at J, with 14 bases between the two ends. CDR3 length: 14 residues. The CDR3 loop is CASRTRWGPGELFF. Written as DNA, the CDR3 is TGTGCCAGCAGGACTCGGTGGGGGCCCGGGGAGCTGTTTTTT.

The sample holds a few counts of this clonotype. This chain connects TRBV14 to TRBJ1-3; 7 nucleotides match TRBD1. CDR1 SGHDN and CDR2 FVKESK come from the germline V gene. Germline trimming cut 4 bases from V and 0 bases from J; bases unmatched to any gene: 12. The CDR3 extends over 18 amino acids. The CDR3 loop reads CASSPKGQRAPSGNTIYF. The CDR3 DNA follows: TGTGCCAGCAGCCCAAAGGGACAGCGAGCCCCCTCTGGAAACACCATATATTTT.